This T cell receptor (beta chain) originates from a study of cytomegalovirus exposure and HLA in healthy donors. From germline, CDR1 is SGHNT and CDR2 YYREEE (reference sequence). V gave up 4 bases and J gave up 8 bases; unmatched junction bases: 5. The CDR3 covers 14 residues. Study results and limitations: According to an earlier analysis, most TCR beta V segments yielded productive rearrangements about 90% or about 30% of the time.

A word on this clone: Its antigen is currently unknown.

Vbeta (60) and Jbeta (13) primers were used in the PCR. Assay used: immunoSEQ multiplex PCR; TCRdb lists only in-frame clones, some missing. This sample has about 37,000 clones, with 70% to 75% found just once. The clonotype originates from a man aged 25 to 45 in good health and CMV-seronegative. The chain has TRBV5-4 and TRBJ2-1; 11 bases fit TRBD1. Sample: PBMCs. Written as DNA, the CDR3 is TGTGCCAGCAGCCCCGGGACAGGGGGATATGAGCAGTTCTTC. It is translated as CASSPGTGGYEQFF.